A selection of T cell receptor beta chains follows, all from one sample in a study of shared clonotypes between healthy human individuals. Using immunoSEQ multiplex PCR, the repertoire was profiled, and TCRdb retains in-frame clones only, with some absent. The sample gives some 500,000 clones, approximately 94% of which show up once; approximately 0.06% is in the top ten. Sequences were obtained from naive CD4+ T cells sorted from blood. The receptors come from a woman in her 30s in good health. CDR3s include the opening cysteine and the closing phenylalanine or tryptophan. The order of the fields is D gene, J gene, clone size, V gene, CDR3 DNA, CDR3 protein. A D gene is named only where the DNA matches it firmly. Not every row has a clone size; where given, it reads once, few, many or a size class.

D gene: -
J gene: TRBJ2-1
clone size: once
V gene: TRBV19
CDR3 DNA: TGTGCCAGTAGTATAGAGAACAATGAGCAGTTCTTC
CDR3 protein: CASSIENNEQFF

D gene: TRBD2
J gene: TRBJ2-1
clone size: -
V gene: TRBV5-1
CDR3 DNA: TGCGCCAGCAGCCCCCCGGGGGGGTCCTACAATGAGCAGTTCTTC
CDR3 protein: CASSPPGGSYNEQFF

D gene: TRBD2
J gene: TRBJ2-2
clone size: -
V gene: TRBV27
CDR3 DNA: TGTGCCAGCAGTTTATCGCCGAGCGGGAGGCCCCCCGCCGGGGAGCTGTTTTTT
CDR3 protein: CASSLSPSGRPPAGELFF

D gene: TRBD2
J gene: TRBJ2-7
clone size: -
V gene: TRBV7-4
CDR3 DNA: TGTGCCAGCAGCCTTAACTGCCTACTTCGGGCGGGAGGTGCGGTATACGAGCAGTACTTC
CDR3 protein: CASSLNCLLRAGGAVYEQYF

D gene: -
J gene: TRBJ1-5
clone size: -
V gene: TRBV28
CDR3 DNA: TGTGCCAGCAGAGGGGGGGGTCAGCCCCAGCATTTT
CDR3 protein: CASRGGGQPQHF

D gene: TRBD1
J gene: TRBJ2-3
clone size: -
V gene: TRBV5-1
CDR3 DNA: TGCGCCAGCAGCTTGGAGGGACAGGGAGGTGCAGATACGCAGTATTTT
CDR3 protein: CASSLEGQGGADTQYF

D gene: TRBD2
J gene: TRBJ2-7
clone size: -
V gene: TRBV19
CDR3 DNA: TGTGCCAGTAGTACTAGCGGATACGAGCAGTACTTC
CDR3 protein: CASSTSGYEQYF

D gene: -
J gene: TRBJ1-4
clone size: -
V gene: TRBV19
CDR3 DNA: TGTGCCAGTGAGGGCAGTGCTAATGAAAAACTGTTTTTT
CDR3 protein: CASEGSANEKLFF

D gene: TRBD2
J gene: TRBJ2-6
clone size: -
V gene: TRBV5-6
CDR3 DNA: TGTGCCAGCAGCGCCGGCGGGAGACTTGGGGCCAACGTCCTGACTTTC
CDR3 protein: CASSAGGRLGANVLTF

D gene: -
J gene: TRBJ1-1
clone size: -
V gene: TRBV29-1
CDR3 DNA: TGCAGCGCCCAACCGGGGGGCATGAACACTGAAGCTTTCTTT
CDR3 protein: CSAQPGGMNTEAFF

D gene: -
J gene: TRBJ1-1
clone size: -
V gene: TRBV29-1
CDR3 DNA: TGCAGCGTTAAAACACAGGGAACCTACACTGAAGCTTTCTTT
CDR3 protein: CSVKTQGTYTEAFF

D gene: -
J gene: TRBJ1-1
clone size: -
V gene: TRBV19
CDR3 DNA: TGTGCCAGTAGTATCCCAGGGTTTGCGGCCCCAGGGTTTTTT
CDR3 protein: CASSIPGFAAPGFF

D gene: TRBD1
J gene: TRBJ2-1
clone size: -
V gene: TRBV28
CDR3 DNA: TGTGCCAGCAGCGATTTAAGGGGGCTCCGGAATGAGCAGTTCTTC
CDR3 protein: CASSDLRGLRNEQFF

D gene: TRBD1
J gene: TRBJ1-1
clone size: -
V gene: TRBV5-5
CDR3 DNA: TGTGCCAGCAGCTTGTGGGGACAGGGCCTCAGTGAAGCTTTCTTT
CDR3 protein: CASSLWGQGLSEAFF

D gene: -
J gene: TRBJ1-1
clone size: -
V gene: TRBV4-1
CDR3 DNA: TGCGCCAGCAGCCAGCCGGGCTCGGGAACTGAAGCTTTCTTT
CDR3 protein: CASSQPGSGTEAFF

D gene: -
J gene: TRBJ2-7
clone size: -
V gene: TRBV4-1
CDR3 DNA: TGCGCCAGCAGCCGTGAACTTTATGAGGGAGAGCAGTACTTC
CDR3 protein: CASSRELYEGEQYF

D gene: -
J gene: TRBJ2-7
clone size: once
V gene: TRBV6-6
CDR3 DNA: TGTGCCAGCAGTTACGGGGGAAGGGACGAGCAGTACTTC
CDR3 protein: CASSYGGRDEQYF

D gene: -
J gene: TRBJ2-1
clone size: -
V gene: TRBV27
CDR3 DNA: TGTGCCAGCAGTGCTCGTAACTCCTACAATGAGCAGTTCTTC
CDR3 protein: CASSARNSYNEQFF

D gene: -
J gene: TRBJ1-2
clone size: -
V gene: TRBV18
CDR3 DNA: TGTGCCAGCTCACCACCAACAGAATATGGCTACACCTTC
CDR3 protein: CASSPPTEYGYTF

D gene: -
J gene: TRBJ2-3
clone size: -
V gene: TRBV14
CDR3 DNA: TGTGCCAGCAGCCTCGGGACGCCGGGTGGGCAGTATTTT
CDR3 protein: CASSLGTPGGQYF

D gene: -
J gene: TRBJ1-5
clone size: -
V gene: TRBV28
CDR3 DNA: TGTGCCAGCAGCTTTCCAGGAAGGCGGAGCCGGAATCAGCCCCAGCATTTT
CDR3 protein: CASSFPGRRSRNQPQHF

D gene: TRBD1
J gene: TRBJ2-5
clone size: -
V gene: TRBV10-3
CDR3 DNA: TGTGCCATCAGTGGGACAGGGGGCTATGGAGAGACCCAGTACTTC
CDR3 protein: CAISGTGGYGETQYF

D gene: TRBD2
J gene: TRBJ2-1
clone size: -
V gene: TRBV5-1
CDR3 DNA: TGCGCCAGCAGCAGACTAGCGGGAGCCAATGAGCAGTTCTTC
CDR3 protein: CASSRLAGANEQFF

D gene: -
J gene: TRBJ2-7
clone size: -
V gene: TRBV29-1
CDR3 DNA: TGCAGCGTTATGTCCGGGCCCCCCTCGGGTGAGCAGTACTTC
CDR3 protein: CSVMSGPPSGEQYF

D gene: -
J gene: TRBJ2-5
clone size: once
V gene: TRBV5-1
CDR3 DNA: TGCGCCAGCAGCCCCCGGACTTCTCAAGAGACCCAGTACTTC
CDR3 protein: CASSPRTSQETQYF

D gene: TRBD2
J gene: TRBJ2-3
clone size: -
V gene: TRBV7-2
CDR3 DNA: TGTGCCAGCAGCTTAGTCGGCGCGGGAGAGAATACGCAGTATTTT
CDR3 protein: CASSLVGAGENTQYF

D gene: TRBD2
J gene: TRBJ2-1
clone size: -
V gene: TRBV5-1
CDR3 DNA: TGCGCCAGCAGCGGTCCCGGGAGGTACAATGAGCAGTTCTTC
CDR3 protein: CASSGPGRYNEQFF

D gene: TRBD1
J gene: TRBJ2-5
clone size: -
V gene: TRBV25-1
CDR3 DNA: TGTGCCAGCAGTGCGGGGGACAGGGGGCTTGAGACCCAGTACTTC
CDR3 protein: CASSAGDRGLETQYF

D gene: -
J gene: TRBJ1-1
clone size: -
V gene: TRBV28
CDR3 DNA: TGTGCCAGCAGTTTAGGAGGGTGGCCTCAGGGTATGAACACTGAAGCTTTCTTT
CDR3 protein: CASSLGGWPQGMNTEAFF

D gene: -
J gene: TRBJ2-1
clone size: once
V gene: TRBV4-1
CDR3 DNA: TGCGCCAGCAGCCACCCCACGGGGGCGTACAATGAGCAGTTCTTC
CDR3 protein: CASSHPTGAYNEQFF

D gene: -
J gene: TRBJ2-7
clone size: -
V gene: TRBV6-6
CDR3 DNA: TGTGCCAGCAGTTCGGGACGGCCGAGCGAGCAGTACTTC
CDR3 protein: CASSSGRPSEQYF

D gene: -
J gene: TRBJ1-1
clone size: -
V gene: TRBV2
CDR3 DNA: TGTGCCAGCAGACAGGTCGAAGCTTTCTTT
CDR3 protein: CASRQVEAFF

D gene: TRBD2
J gene: TRBJ2-3
clone size: -
V gene: TRBV19
CDR3 DNA: TGTGCCAGTACTACCACCGAACTAGCGGGAGTAGGCGCAGATACGCAGTATTTT
CDR3 protein: CASTTTELAGVGADTQYF

D gene: TRBD1
J gene: TRBJ2-7
clone size: -
V gene: TRBV28
CDR3 DNA: TGTGCCAGCACCTCGGGCCCTGGGACAGTATACGAGCAGTACTTC
CDR3 protein: CASTSGPGTVYEQYF

D gene: TRBD1
J gene: TRBJ1-2
clone size: -
V gene: TRBV2
CDR3 DNA: TGTGCCAGCAGGGAACAGGGGGCGCAGGGCTACACCTTC
CDR3 protein: CASREQGAQGYTF

D gene: TRBD1
J gene: TRBJ1-2
clone size: -
V gene: TRBV19
CDR3 DNA: TGTGCCAGTAGTGAACGACAGGGAACACCAGCTAACTATGGCTACACCTTC
CDR3 protein: CASSERQGTPANYGYTF

D gene: -
J gene: TRBJ2-7
clone size: -
V gene: TRBV14
CDR3 DNA: TGTGCCCCAGGCCGGAGCAGGGGCCGAGACTACGAGCAGTACTTC
CDR3 protein: CAPGRSRGRDYEQYF

D gene: TRBD2
J gene: TRBJ2-1
clone size: once
V gene: TRBV7-2
CDR3 DNA: TGTGCCAGCAGCTTAATACCGGGAGGGAGGATCAATGAGCAGTTCTTC
CDR3 protein: CASSLIPGGRINEQFF

D gene: -
J gene: TRBJ2-5
clone size: -
V gene: TRBV7-6
CDR3 DNA: TGTGCCAGCAGCTTAGCCCCACCGGAGGCCCAGTACTTC
CDR3 protein: CASSLAPPEAQYF

D gene: -
J gene: TRBJ2-1
clone size: -
V gene: TRBV4-1
CDR3 DNA: TGCGCCAGCAGCCAAGATTCCTCAAATGAGCAGTTCTTC
CDR3 protein: CASSQDSSNEQFF

D gene: TRBD1
J gene: TRBJ1-5
clone size: -
V gene: TRBV28
CDR3 DNA: TGTGCCACCAAAAGGCCCGGGACAGGGGATCAGCCCCAGCATTTT
CDR3 protein: CATKRPGTGDQPQHF

D gene: -
J gene: TRBJ1-4
clone size: -
V gene: TRBV5-1
CDR3 DNA: TGCGCCAGCAGCTTGATTGGGGGGACTAATGAAAAACTGTTTTTT
CDR3 protein: CASSLIGGTNEKLFF

D gene: TRBD2
J gene: TRBJ2-7
clone size: -
V gene: TRBV5-4
CDR3 DNA: TGTGCCAGCAGCTTGGCGGGAGGGCCAGACGAGCAGTACTTC
CDR3 protein: CASSLAGGPDEQYF

D gene: -
J gene: TRBJ1-1
clone size: -
V gene: TRBV28
CDR3 DNA: TGTGCCAGCAGTTTTTCGGGGGGGCGTCTTGAAGCTTTCTTT
CDR3 protein: CASSFSGGRLEAFF

D gene: -
J gene: TRBJ1-4
clone size: -
V gene: TRBV28
CDR3 DNA: TGTGCCAGCAGTCCCGGGACCCCCCTGGGGAAACTGTTTTTT
CDR3 protein: CASSPGTPLGKLFF

D gene: -
J gene: TRBJ2-1
clone size: -
V gene: TRBV28
CDR3 DNA: TGTGCCAGCAGTTTTTGGGACTTACGGAATTACAATGAGCAGTTCTTC
CDR3 protein: CASSFWDLRNYNEQFF

D gene: TRBD1
J gene: TRBJ1-2
clone size: -
V gene: TRBV10-2
CDR3 DNA: TGCGCCAGCAGTGAATCTCGGACAGGAAACTATGGCTACACCTTC
CDR3 protein: CASSESRTGNYGYTF

D gene: TRBD1
J gene: TRBJ1-4
clone size: -
V gene: TRBV7-9
CDR3 DNA: TGTGCCAGCAGCGGGACAGGGGCTAATGAAAAACTGTTTTTT
CDR3 protein: CASSGTGANEKLFF

D gene: -
J gene: TRBJ2-5
clone size: -
V gene: TRBV5-5
CDR3 DNA: TGTGCCAGCAGCATCGAGGGGGGGTACCAAGAGACCCAGTACTTC
CDR3 protein: CASSIEGGYQETQYF

D gene: TRBD1
J gene: TRBJ2-7
clone size: -
V gene: TRBV6-5
CDR3 DNA: TGTGCCAGCTTTGACCGAAACAGGGGGCTCGAGCAGTACTTC
CDR3 protein: CASFDRNRGLEQYF